The 31 T cell receptor beta chains given below trace back to one sample, sequenced in a study of blood T cell repertoires in COVID-19. Produced via immunoSEQ multiplex PCR; TCRdb's table is partial and in-frame only. The sample lists 16,000 or so clones; 70% to 90% were seen once. Sequencing was done on a sample of peripheral blood. The receptors come from a human donor in a cohort sampled during active COVID-19.

The chain is built from TRBV24-1 and TRBJ2-3; D possibly corresponds to TRBD1 (5 bases). The CDR3 is 14 residues long. Germline CDR1 KGHDR, CDR2 SFDVKD. The V gene lost 5 bases and the J gene lost 3 bases, with 11 bases spanning the gap. The CDR3 sequence: CATSAEPGTDTQYF. CDR3 DNA: TGTGCCACCAGTGCCGAGCCAGGGACAGATACGCAGTATTTT.

This clone was recorded once. The CDR3 nucleotides are TGTGCCAGCACCGACGGGAACAGGGTTTCCGAGCAGTACTTC. Translating gives CASTDGNRVSEQYF. This chain connects TRBV2 to TRBJ2-7; the D gene is possibly TRBD1 (6 bases). Germline CDR1 and CDR2: SNHLY and FYNNEI. There are 14 residues in the CDR3. V lost 7 bases, J lost 6 bases, and 19 bases lay in between. The complete variable domain, with remaining parts taken from reference TRBV2 and TRBJ2-7, reads EPEVTQTPSHQVTQMGQEVILRCVPISNHLYFYWYRQILGQKVEFLVSFYNNEISEKSEIFDDQFSVERPDGSNFTLKIRSTKLEDSAMYFCASTDGNRVSEQYFGPGTRLTVT.

This chain uses TRBV4-3 with TRBJ1-2; TRBD1 matches 10 bases. V was pared by 4 bases and J by 2 bases, with 4 bases of the junction left unmatched. Germline V gives CDR1 LGHNA, CDR2 YSLEER. This CDR3 has 15 residues. The CDR3 spells CASSRRQGANYGYTF. CDR3 coding DNA: TGCGCCAGCAGCCGCCGACAGGGGGCGAACTATGGCTACACCTTC.

The chain employs TRBV7-2 and TRBJ2-5, with 16 nucleotides matching TRBD2. The CDR3 covers 17 residues. V gave up 5 bases and J gave up 6 bases; unmatched junction bases: 9. Germline V gives CDR1 SGHTA, CDR2 FQGNSA. CDR3 sequence (DNA): TGTGCCAGCAGCACCGGGACTAGCGGGGGGGCCGGGAAGACCCAGTACTTC. As protein: CASSTGTSGGAGKTQYF.

The count of this clone is one. The V call is TRBV18, the J call TRBJ2-6; D possibly corresponds to TRBD2 (5 bases). Germline-derived CDR1 and CDR2 are KGHSH and LQKENI. The CDR3 is 16 amino acids. V lost 4 bases to trimming and J lost 1 base, with 11 bases between them. The CDR3 loop reads CASSRGLESGANVLTF. The CDR3 DNA is TGTGCCAGCTCACGCGGACTGGAATCTGGGGCCAACGTCCTGACTTTC. Filled out from reference TRBV18 and TRBJ2-6, the complete variable domain reads NAGVMQNPRHLVRRRGQEARLRCSPMKGHSHVYWYRQLPEEGLKFMVYLQKENIIDESGMPKERFSAEFPKEGPSILRIQQVVRGDSAAYFCASSRGLESGANVLTFGAGSRLTVL.

This clone was seen a handful of times. V usage is TRBV18 and J usage is TRBJ1-2; maybe TRBD1 (5 bases). This CDR3 contains 14 residues. CDR1 and CDR2 from the germline V gene are KGHSH and LQKENI. Trimming removed 3 bases from V and 4 bases from J, with 12 bases in between. The CDR3 sequence: CASSPMTAIYGYTF. CDR3 bases: TGTGCCAGCTCACCCATGACAGCTATCTATGGCTACACCTTC.

The chain's CDR3 is CASSREGRGRRETQYF. The DNA for the CDR3 is TGCGCCAGCAGCCGAGAGGGGAGGGGAAGGCGGGAGACCCAGTACTTC. The chain uses TRBV4-1 and TRBJ2-5; TRBD2 agrees at 7 bases. V gave up 4 bases and J gave up 5 bases; unmatched junction bases: 13. CDR3 length: 16 amino acids. The V gene's germline CDR1 is MGHRA and CDR2 YSYEKL.

The rearrangement links TRBV19 to TRBJ2-1, with 9 bases that match TRBD2. V trimming: 3 bases; J trimming: 0 bases; junction bases outside the gene matches: 9. From germline, CDR1 is LNHDA and CDR2 SQIVND (reference sequence). The CDR3 spans 18 residues. CDR3: CASSMIRAGGVSYNEQFF. The CDR3 DNA is TGTGCCAGTAGTATGATTCGGGCGGGGGGGGTCTCCTACAATGAGCAGTTCTTC. Together with reference TRBV19 and TRBJ2-1, the CDR3 gives the full variable domain: DGGITQSPKYLFRKEGQNVTLSCEQNLNHDAMYWYRQDPGQGLRLIYYSQIVNDFQKGDIAEGYSVSREKKESFPLTVTSAQKNPTAFYLCASSMIRAGGVSYNEQFFGPGTRLTVL.

The chain recombines TRBV7-3 with TRBJ2-7; 9 bases are a match to TRBD1. Per germline, CDR1 SGHTA and CDR2 FQGTGA. Trimming took 5 bases from V and 7 from J; bases not matched to a gene: 6. The CDR3 has 13 residues. CDR3 coding DNA: TGTGCCAGCAGCGCGTACAGGGGGCGAGAGCAGTACTTC. It specifies CASSAYRGREQYF.

In DNA, the CDR3 is TGCGCCAGCAGCTTGAAGCGTTTCAGGACAGGGAGTGACAGCACTGAAGCTTTCTTT. This codes for CASSLKRFRTGSDSTEAFF. The rearrangement uses TRBV5-1 and TRBJ1-1; 8 bases are shared with TRBD1. CDR1 is SGHRS, CDR2 YFSETQ, per germline. The CDR3 sequence is 19 residues long. V was clipped by 1 base and J by 4 bases; unmatched bases: 18.

On this clone itself: One end of the junction does not line up with germline, which may come from a read error. V and J are TRBV12-5 and TRBJ2-7, with a possible D match to TRBD1 (6 bases). This CDR3 region has 15 residues. Per the germline V gene, CDR1 is LGHNT and CDR2 is FRNRAP. The CDR3 protein is CASCFREAGADEQYF. The CDR3 nucleotides are TGTGCTAGTTGTTTTAGAGAGGCAGGGGCGGACGAGCAGTACTTC. Variable domain in full (rest from reference TRBV12-5 and TRBJ2-7): DARVTQTPRHKVTEMGQEVTMRCQPILGHNTVFWYRQTMMQGLELLAYFRNRAPLDDSGMPKDRFSAEMPDATLATLKIQPSEPRDSAVYFCASCFREAGADEQYFGPGTRLTVT.

The chain is built from TRBV29-1 and TRBJ1-2; maybe TRBD1 (6 bases). The CDR3 consists of 11 residues. Trimming shortened V by 6 bases and J by 2 bases, and 7 bases separated the two germline ends. Per germline, CDR1 SQVTM and CDR2 ANQGSEA. The CDR3 region has the DNA TGCAGCGTGGGGGCCAACTATGGCTACACCTTC. Protein: CSVGANYGYTF.

This clone came up once. J is TRBJ2-5 and V is TRBV24-1; 7 bases are a match to TRBD1. The CDR3 spans 13 residues. V gave up 7 bases and J gave up 3 bases; unmatched junction bases: 4. Germline loops: CDR1 KGHDR, CDR2 SFDVKD. The CDR3 loop is CATSSGTEETQYF. The DNA of the CDR3 is TGTGCCACCAGCTCCGGGACAGAAGAGACCCAGTACTTC.

The chain has TRBV12-3 or TRBV12-4 and TRBJ1-1; D not certain. Trimming cost V 2 bases and J 9 bases, with 7 bases left between them. This CDR3 has 11 amino acids. CDR3 residues: CASSLPLQAFF. The CDR3 DNA follows: TGTGCCAGCAGTTTACCCCTCCAAGCTTTCTTT.

The V call is TRBV5-1, the J call TRBJ1-1, with TRBD1 identical over 8 bases. The germline V gene has CDR1 SGHRS and CDR2 YFSETQ. CDR3 length: 15 amino acids. Trimming removed 2 bases from V and 4 bases from J; junction bases left unmatched: 7. The CDR3 region has the DNA TGCGCCAGCAGCTTAAAGACAGGGGAGGGCACTGAAGCTTTCTTT. This encodes CASSLKTGEGTEAFF.

The chain carries TRBV7-2 and TRBJ2-3, with TRBD2 identical over 11 bases. Germline V CDR1 and CDR2: SGHTA, FQGNSA. CDR3 length equals 16 residues. V lost 6 bases, J lost 9 bases, and 14 bases stayed unmatched. CDR3 protein: CASSYQGTSGPMTQYF. In DNA, the CDR3 is TGTGCCAGCAGTTACCAGGGGACTAGCGGTCCAATGACGCAGTATTTT.

This chain joins TRBV9 and TRBJ2-1; 9 nucleotides match TRBD1. The CDR3 is made up of 17 amino acids. From germline, CDR1 is SGDLS and CDR2 YYNGEE. J was trimmed by 3 bases and V by 3 bases; bases with no gene match: 10. The CDR3 DNA reads TGTGCCAGCAGCGCTACTCCGGGGACAGGGCTCTACAATGAGCAGTTCTTC. It encodes CASSATPGTGLYNEQFF.

The chain's CDR3 is CASSFRQGGRNEQFF. CDR3 bases: TGTGCCAGCAGTTTCCGACAGGGGGGTAGGAATGAGCAGTTCTTC. The chain couples TRBV28 to TRBJ2-1; 9 bases are shared with TRBD1. V was clipped by 3 bases and J by 7 bases; unmatched bases: 7. There are 15 residues in the CDR3. CDR1 MDHEN and CDR2 SYDVKM come from the germline V gene.

The chain is built from TRBV7-8 and TRBJ1-5; D is uncertain. V lost 0 bases and J 3 bases, leaving 12 bases between the germline ends. The V gene's germline CDR1 is SGHVS and CDR2 FQNEAQ. The CDR3 sequence is 16 residues long. Here the CDR3 DNA reads TGTGCCAGCAGCTTAGCGCTAGTAGTTCCCAATCAGCCCCAGCATTTT. The encoded protein is CASSLALVVPNQPQHF.

This clone was counted once. V usage is TRBV7-2 and J usage is TRBJ1-1; D remains ambiguous. Germline V gene sequence: CDR1 SGHTA, CDR2 FQGNSA. The CDR3 spans 14 residues. Between the trimmed V and J ends, which lost 5 bases and 1 base, there was a span of 11 bases. The CDR3 spells CASSPAGGNTEAFF. CDR3 sequence (DNA): TGTGCCAGCAGCCCGGCTGGAGGGAACACTGAAGCTTTCTTT.

The chain employs TRBV6-5 and TRBJ1-2, with D possibly TRBD1 on 6 matching bases. The V gene's germline CDR1 is MNHEY and CDR2 SVGAGI. V was cut by 1 base and J by 9 bases, with 15 bases left in between. The CDR3 sequence is 14 residues long. The CDR3 region is CASSYLGGGLSYTF. The CDR3 nucleotides read TGTGCCAGCAGTTACTTAGGGGGGGGACTAAGCTACACCTTC.

This sequence joins TRBV7-2 and TRBJ2-7; maybe TRBD1 (5 bases). Germline lookup yields CDR1 SGHTA and CDR2 FQGNSA. This CDR3 comprises 14 residues. Trimming stripped 0 bases from V and 3 bases from J, with 9 bases between. As DNA, the CDR3 is TGTGCCAGCAGCTTAGCCCCAGGGCTCTACGAGCAGTACTTC. It codes for CASSLAPGLYEQYF. The full variable domain, with the rest looked up from reference TRBV7-2 and TRBJ2-7, is GAGVSQSPSNKVTEKGKDVELRCDPISGHTALYWYRQSLGQGLEFLIYFQGNSAPDKSGLPSDRFSAERTGGSVSTLTIQRTQQEDSAVYLCASSLAPGLYEQYFGPGTRLTVT.

The gene calls are TRBV11-2 and TRBJ1-2; 7 bases match TRBD1. The CDR3 contains 19 residues. The germline V gene encodes CDR1 SGHAT and CDR2 FQNNGV. Trimming at V came to 3 bases and at J to 0 bases, leaving 16 bases not matched to a gene. CDR3 region: CASSFWQGVGLNPNYGYTF. Written as DNA, the CDR3 is TGTGCCAGCAGCTTTTGGCAGGGGGTTGGACTGAACCCTAACTATGGCTACACCTTC. Full variable domain (rest looked up from reference TRBV11-2 and TRBJ1-2): EAGVAQSPRYKIIEKRQSVAFWCNPISGHATLYWYQQILGQGPKLLIQFQNNGVVDDSQLPKDRFSAERLKGVDSTLKIQPAKLEDSAVYLCASSFWQGVGLNPNYGYTFGSGTRLTVV.

This clone is hyperexpanded. This chain uses TRBV27 with TRBJ2-2; tentatively, D is TRBD1 (5 bases). The V and J ends lost 6 bases and 1 base respectively, with 6 bases between them. The CDR3 covers 13 residues. Looked up from germline, CDR1 is MNHEY and CDR2 is SMNVEV (reference sequence). This CDR3 reads CASSRENTGELFF. The CDR3 DNA reads as TGTGCCAGCAGCAGGGAGAACACCGGGGAGCTGTTTTTT.

Only a few counts were recorded for this clone. V usage is TRBV4-2 and J usage is TRBJ1-5; D is possibly TRBD1 (6 bases). V lost 0 bases and J lost 4, with 13 bases in between. The CDR3 runs 16 residues. Germline V gene sequence: CDR1 LGHNA, CDR2 YNFKEQ. CDR3 loop: CASSQEQGAWNQPQHF. The CDR3 nucleotides read TGTGCCAGCAGCCAAGAACAGGGTGCGTGGAATCAGCCCCAGCATTTT.

The chain combines TRBV11-2 with TRBJ2-5, with 8 bases that match TRBD1. The CDR3 is made up of 14 amino acids. J lost 5 bases, V lost 5 bases, and 7 bases had no gene match. Germline assignment: CDR1 SGHAT and CDR2 FQNNGV. DNA of the CDR3: TGTGCCAGCAGCCCACAGGGGGGTTGGGAGACCCAGTACTTC. This encodes CASSPQGGWETQYF.

This rearrangement joins TRBV3-1 (or the pseudogene TRBV3-2) to TRBJ1-1; TRBD1 matches at 7 bases. CDR3 length equals 14 residues. Germline V gene lookup returns CDR1 LGHDT and CDR2 YNNKEL (reference sequence). The V gene end was trimmed by 5 bases and the J gene end by 2 bases; junction bases not matched to a gene: 5. CDR3 in amino acids: CASSKTGSNTEAFF. As DNA, the CDR3 is TGTGCCAGCAGCAAGACAGGGTCCAACACTGAAGCTTTCTTT.

The J gene is TRBJ2-7, the V gene TRBV6-2 or TRBV6-3; maybe TRBD2 (5 bases). Germline V CDR1 and CDR2: MNHEY, SVGEGT. Trimming cost V 4 bases and J 7 bases, with 8 bases left between them. The CDR3 has 11 residues. The DNA of the CDR3 is TGTGCCAGCAGTTCTACGGGGGAGCAGTACTTC. Translating it yields CASSSTGEQYF.

V and J are TRBV7-9 and TRBJ2-1; the match to TRBD1 covers 9 bases. CDR1 is SEHNR, CDR2 FQNEAQ, per germline (reference sequence). CDR3 length equals 18 residues. Trimming at V came to 1 base and at J to 6 bases, leaving 13 bases not matched to a gene. CDR3 amino acids: CASSLGLGGTGFRNEQFF. The CDR3 DNA reads as TGTGCCAGCAGCTTAGGACTTGGGGGGACAGGGTTTCGCAATGAGCAGTTCTTC.

This rearrangement joins TRBV20-1 to TRBJ2-3; TRBD2 is a possible D gene (7 bases). Germline V lookup: CDR1 DFQATT, CDR2 SNEGSKA (reference sequence). Trimming pared 6 bases from V and 5 bases from J, leaving 24 bases between. The CDR3 is made up of 16 amino acids. The CDR3 region is CSASSTYGGPVDTQYF. CDR3 in DNA: TGCAGTGCAAGTTCTACCTACGGGGGGCCAGTAGATACGCAGTATTTT.

The V and J genes are TRBV28 and TRBJ1-3; D might be TRBD1 (5 bases). V dropped 6 bases and J dropped 4 bases, with 19 bases sitting between them. Looked up from germline, CDR1 is MDHEN and CDR2 is SYDVKM. CDR3 length: 16 residues. The CDR3 bases are TGTGCCAGCAGCGGGGCAGGGACTACCGCCGGAAACACCATATATTTT. As protein: CASSGAGTTAGNTIYF.